Listed below are T cell receptor beta chains from one sample, sequenced in a study of cytomegalovirus exposure and HLA in healthy donors. TCRdb's copy holds only in-frame clones and misses some; the assay was immunoSEQ multiplex PCR. This sample yields 100,000 to 120,000 clones, of which roughly 73% are seen a single time; over 6.5% belongs to the top ten. Sequenced sample: PBMCs. The receptors derive from a woman between 40 and 55 years old in good health and CMV-seropositive. CDR3s leave out the opening cysteine and the closing phenylalanine or tryptophan.

TRBJ2-1,TRBV11-3,ASTKGGVAGENEQF
TRBJ2-5,TRBV27,ASSLLGGTAQETQY
TRBJ2-7,TRBV5-4,ASSFPGQGRHEQY
TRBJ1-1,TRBV7-3,ASSFQVDTEAF
TRBJ1-5,TRBV5-6,ASRLGGGEQPQH
TRBJ2-7,TRBV5-1,ASSRGQAIDEQY
TRBJ2-3,TRBV19,ASSMLGGGADTQY
TRBJ1-4,TRBV7-9,ASSLLDRSSEKLF
TRBJ2-7,TRBV7-9,ASSLLLSGSPHEQY
TRBJ2-1,TRBV10-3,AISEPTSGGGEQF
TRBJ1-5,TRBV5-1,ASSSLIRQGINQPQH
TRBJ2-1,TRBV7-8,ASSLESSYNEQF
TRBJ1-1,TRBV11-2,ASSSPGTGYVEAF
TRBJ2-1,TRBV4-1,ASSQARDRLYNEQF
TRBJ2-1,TRBV5-1,ASSPTTGSPYNEQF
TRBJ1-1,TRBV10-3,AIRIGTGGNTEAF
TRBJ1-6,TRBV11-3,ASSSVRGSPLH
TRBJ2-1,TRBV4-1,ASSQDPSGGASYNEQF
TRBJ1-1,TRBV9,ASRNFADSPNEAF
TRBJ1-5,TRBV6-1,ASSGTGIQPQH
TRBJ2-7,TRBV5-5,ASSLVVLAGVGEQY
TRBJ2-5,TRBV18,ASSPELETQY